This TCR beta chain appears in the sequencing data of a study of shared T cell receptors in the human thymus. TCRdb's table, derived via immunoSEQ multiplex PCR, lists solely in-frame clones and lacks some. The sample includes about 380,000 clones, 85% to 95% of them seen just once. This CDR3 has 14 residues. CDR1 and CDR2 (germline): LNHNV, YYDKDF (reference sequence). Trimming cost V 8 bases and J 1 base, with 14 bases left between them. Sequencing input: thymocytes. The rearrangement uses TRBV15 and TRBJ2-5; D gene ambiguous. The receptor comes from a human donor. CDR3: CATAAFPVQETQYF. In DNA form, the CDR3 reads TGTGCCACCGCCGCCTTCCCCGTCCAAGAGACCCAGTACTTC.